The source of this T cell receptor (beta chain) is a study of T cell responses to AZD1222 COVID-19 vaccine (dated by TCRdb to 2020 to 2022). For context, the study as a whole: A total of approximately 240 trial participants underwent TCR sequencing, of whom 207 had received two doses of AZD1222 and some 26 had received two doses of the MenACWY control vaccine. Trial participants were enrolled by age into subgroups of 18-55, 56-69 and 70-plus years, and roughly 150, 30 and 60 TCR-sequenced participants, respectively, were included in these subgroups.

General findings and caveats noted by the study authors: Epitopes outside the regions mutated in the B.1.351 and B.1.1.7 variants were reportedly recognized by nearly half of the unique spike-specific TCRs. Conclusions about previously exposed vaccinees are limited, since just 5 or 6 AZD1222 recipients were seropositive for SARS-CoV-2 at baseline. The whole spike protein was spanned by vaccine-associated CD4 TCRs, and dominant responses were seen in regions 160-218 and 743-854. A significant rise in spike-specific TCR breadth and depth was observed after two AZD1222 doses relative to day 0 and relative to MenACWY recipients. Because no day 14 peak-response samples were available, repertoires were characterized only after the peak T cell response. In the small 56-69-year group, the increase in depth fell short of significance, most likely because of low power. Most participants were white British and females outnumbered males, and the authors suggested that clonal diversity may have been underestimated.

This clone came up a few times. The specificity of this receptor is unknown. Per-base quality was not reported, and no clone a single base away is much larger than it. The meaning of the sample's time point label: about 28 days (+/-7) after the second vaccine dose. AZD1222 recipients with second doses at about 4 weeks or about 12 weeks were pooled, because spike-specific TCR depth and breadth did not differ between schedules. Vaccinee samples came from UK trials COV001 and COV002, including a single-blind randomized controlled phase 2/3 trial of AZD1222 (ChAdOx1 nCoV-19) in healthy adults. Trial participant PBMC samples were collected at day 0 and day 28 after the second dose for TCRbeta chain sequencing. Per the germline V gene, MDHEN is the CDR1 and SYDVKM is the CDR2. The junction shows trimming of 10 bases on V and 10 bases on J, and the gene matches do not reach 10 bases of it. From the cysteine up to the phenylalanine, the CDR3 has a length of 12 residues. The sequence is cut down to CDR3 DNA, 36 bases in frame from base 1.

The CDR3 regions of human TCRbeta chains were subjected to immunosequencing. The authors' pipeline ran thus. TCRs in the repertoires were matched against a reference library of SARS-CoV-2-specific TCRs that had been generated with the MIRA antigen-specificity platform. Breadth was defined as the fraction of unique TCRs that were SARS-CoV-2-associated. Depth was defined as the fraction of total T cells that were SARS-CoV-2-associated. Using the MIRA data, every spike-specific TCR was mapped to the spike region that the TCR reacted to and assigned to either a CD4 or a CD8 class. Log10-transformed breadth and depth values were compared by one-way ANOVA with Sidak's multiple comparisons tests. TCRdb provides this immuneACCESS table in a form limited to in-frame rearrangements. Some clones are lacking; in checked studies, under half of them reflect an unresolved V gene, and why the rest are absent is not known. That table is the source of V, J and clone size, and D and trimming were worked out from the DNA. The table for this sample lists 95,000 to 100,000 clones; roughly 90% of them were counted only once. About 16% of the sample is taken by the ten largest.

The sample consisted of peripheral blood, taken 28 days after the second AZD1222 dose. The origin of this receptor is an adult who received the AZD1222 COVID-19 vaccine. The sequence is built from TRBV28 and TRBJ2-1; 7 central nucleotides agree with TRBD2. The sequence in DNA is TGTGCCATCGCAGCGGGATGGAGAGAGCAGTTCTTC. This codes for CAIAAGWREQFF. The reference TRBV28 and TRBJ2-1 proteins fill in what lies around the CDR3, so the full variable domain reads DVKVTQSSRYLVKRTGEKVFLECVQDMDHENMFWYRQDPGLGLRLIYFSYDVKMKEKGDIPEGYSVSREKKERFSLILESASTNQTSMYLCAIAAGWREQFFGPGTRLTVL.